These 11 T cell receptor beta chains were sequenced from one sample in a study of T cell responses to AZD1222 COVID-19 vaccine (dated by TCRdb to the early 2020s). This sample's time point label indicates: baseline before first vaccination. Library method: the immunoSEQ multiplex PCR assay. TCRdb provides this immuneACCESS table in a form limited to in-frame rearrangements. Some clones are lacking; in checked studies, under half of them reflect an unresolved V gene, and why the rest are absent is not known. The sample has some 200,000 clones on record, over 80% of them singletons. The ten most abundant clones make up roughly 6% of the sample. The sample consisted of peripheral blood, taken on day 0 of AZD1222 vaccination. Receptor source: an adult in good health.

CDR3 DNA sequence: TGTGCCAGCAGCTTATCGAGCAACTCTGGAAACACCATATATTTT. Translation gives CASSLSSNSGNTIYF. The chain joins TRBV7-9 to TRBJ1-3, with unresolved D. This CDR3 is built from 15 residues. CDR1 and CDR2 from the germline V gene are SEHNR and FQNEAQ (reference sequence). V shed 2 bases and J shed 0 bases, with 8 bases lying between them.

The rearrangement links TRBV11-2 to TRBJ2-5; D possibly matches TRBD1 or TRBD2 (5 bases each). Trimming took 5 bases from V and 0 from J, leaving 13 bases between them. Germline CDR1 reads SGHAT; CDR2 reads FQNNGV. The CDR3 runs 15 residues. CDR3 in amino acids: CASSLLGTNQETQYF. The DNA of the CDR3 is TGTGCCAGCAGCCTCCTCGGGACCAACCAAGAGACCCAGTACTTC.

This clone has only a few counts. The genes are TRBV7-2 and TRBJ1-5; 10 bases align to TRBD1. J was trimmed by 2 bases and V by 5 bases; bases with no gene match: 15. Per germline, CDR1 SGHTA and CDR2 FQGNSA. This CDR3 region has 19 residues. The CDR3 nucleotides read TGTGCCAGCAGCCAAACTTTGGAGGACAGGGGGATTGGCAATCAGCCCCAGCATTTT. This translates into CASSQTLEDRGIGNQPQHF.

This chain links TRBV5-1 with TRBJ2-7; TRBD1 matches at 7 bases. This CDR3 has 14 amino acids. Germline CDR1 SGHRS, CDR2 YFSETQ. V shed 4 bases and J 2 bases; nucleotides not matched to a gene: 6. CDR3 in amino acids: CASSPSRGTYEQYF. The CDR3 DNA is TGCGCCAGCAGCCCAAGCAGGGGGACCTACGAGCAGTACTTC.

The rearrangement joins TRBV3-1 (or the pseudogene TRBV3-2) to TRBJ1-1; TRBD1 matches at 9 bases. CDR3 length: 14 amino acids. CDR1 LGHDT and CDR2 YNNKEL come from the germline V gene (reference sequence). V trimming: 5 bases; J trimming: 4 bases; junction bases outside the gene matches: 5. CDR3 DNA sequence: TGTGCCAGCAGCGAACAGGGGGCGGTCACTGAAGCTTTCTTT. Translating it yields CASSEQGAVTEAFF.

This clone was observed a few times. This sequence joins TRBV5-4 and TRBJ2-7, with D possibly matching TRBD2 (7 bases). V shed 4 bases and J shed 0 bases, with 17 bases lying between them. CDR1 and CDR2 (germline): SGHNT, YYREEE (reference sequence). The CDR3 length is 16 residues. This CDR3 is CASSGLPRGASYEQYF. The CDR3 DNA reads TGTGCCAGCAGCGGCCTACCTCGGGGGGCCTCCTACGAGCAGTACTTC.

The CDR3, as DNA: TGTGCCAGCAGTGAAGCGATGTCGACAGGTCGTCAAGAGACCCAGTACTTC. As protein: CASSEAMSTGRQETQYF. This chain links TRBV6-1 with TRBJ2-5; TRBD1 might be the D (6 bases). The length of the CDR3 is 17 residues. CDR1 is MNHNS and CDR2 is SASEGT in the germline V gene. Between the trimmed V and J ends, which lost 0 bases and 2 bases, there was a span of 16 bases.

V gene TRBV28 combines with J gene TRBJ2-1, with 10 bases aligning to TRBD2. CDR1 and CDR2 (germline): MDHEN, SYDVKM. The CDR3 has 15 residues. Losses at the gene ends were 6 bases for V and 2 bases for J; bases not matched to a gene: 4. This chain's CDR3 is CASSRTSGPYNEQFF. CDR3 in DNA: TGTGCCAGCAGCCGGACTAGCGGTCCCTACAATGAGCAGTTCTTC.

In its sample, this clone was seen once. The chain recombines TRBV3-1 (or the pseudogene TRBV3-2) with TRBJ1-3; D not certain. This CDR3 region has 15 residues. V was shortened by 2 bases and J by 0 bases, with 8 bases between the two germline ends. CDR1 and CDR2 (germline): LGHDT, YNNKEL (reference sequence). CDR3 nucleotides: TGTGCCAGCAGCCAACACCGGGGCTCTGGAAACACCATATATTTT. It is translated as CASSQHRGSGNTIYF.

This clone occurred once. This chain uses TRBV2 with TRBJ1-5; D possibly corresponds to TRBD1 (5 bases). Germline V gives CDR1 SNHLY, CDR2 FYNNEI. V lost 8 bases and J lost 2, with 10 bases in between. The CDR3 is made up of 13 amino acids. DNA for the CDR3: TGTGCCAGCGGGGGGAACGGCAATCAGCCCCAGCATTTT. Translating it yields CASGGNGNQPQHF.

V usage is TRBV7-9 and J usage is TRBJ1-1; D uncertain. The CDR3 has 13 amino acids. Germline values: CDR1 SEHNR, CDR2 FQNEAQ (reference sequence). V gave up 7 bases and J gave up 3 bases, with 12 bases separating them. CDR3: CASNKRWDTEAFF. The CDR3 bases are TGTGCCAGCAATAAGAGGTGGGACACTGAAGCTTTCTTT.